This T cell receptor delta chain was observed in a study of γδ T cells in repeated Plasmodium falciparum infection. Turning to the study itself: Samples were taken at baseline, before some infections, and 21 days after each.

TCRdb reprocessed the multiplex PCR reads using CATT. The sample shows 50,000 or so delta-chain clones, 1.6% of them seen only once. This clone was recorded at least ten times. This sample includes further DNA sequences coding for the same CDR3. Bulk repertoires came from Vgamma9/Vdelta2+ or Vdelta2-negative gammadelta T cells flow-sorted from PBMC. CDR3 size: 19 residues. CDR1 TSWWSYY and CDR2 QGS come from the germline V gene. Trimming shortened V by 3 bases and J by 4 bases, and 27 bases separated the two germline ends. This rearrangement joins TRDV1 to TRDJ1, with D tentatively TRDD2 or TRDD3 (5 bases each). Material for sequencing was gamma-delta T cells from blood. The source is a pool of human donors (malaria-infected and uninfected, not separated). As DNA, the CDR3 is TGTGCTCTTGGGGAGCTACTCCTAGAGCCCTCGGGGAGGCGCGATAAACTCATCTTT. Its protein is CALGELLLEPSGRRDKLIF.